A selection of T cell receptor beta chains follows, all from one sample in a study of T cells after yellow fever vaccination. TCRdb re-analysed the 5' RACE reads in MiXCR, keeping a single row per CDR3 protein. The sample holds around 29,000 distinct CDR3 sequences, over 5% seen once. The specimen comprised PBMCs, either bulk or a sorted T-cell subset (CD4+, CD8+, memory, or dextramer-sorted; not recorded which), sampled on the day of the yellow fever booster vaccination. These receptors all come from a man aged 25-45 years who received the YFV17D yellow fever vaccine. Each CDR3 is given with its conserved first and last residue.

v_gene	j_gene	CDR3aa
TRBV15	TRBJ2-5	CATSREGGGETQYF
TRBV5-1	TRBJ2-5	CASSYEGRLETQYF
TRBV7-2	TRBJ2-7	CASSQRSGESNYEQYF
TRBV20-1	TRBJ2-1	CSASGLAGGKYNEQFF
TRBV27	TRBJ2-2	CASSFGASTGELFF
TRBV6-4	TRBJ2-1	CASSRTGGDYNEQFF
TRBV3-1	TRBJ1-5	CASSQDGRGSQPQHF
TRBV12-3/TRBV12-4	TRBJ1-2	CASSARQGGRYGYTF
TRBV6-5	TRBJ1-5	CASRGLKGGAPNQPQHF
TRBV20-1	TRBJ2-6	CSARVRTTSGANVLTF
TRBV5-1	TRBJ2-2	CASRTSNTGELFF
TRBV10-3	TRBJ2-3	CAISASRDADTQYF
TRBV5-6	TRBJ1-1	CASSLREGEAFF
TRBV12-3/TRBV12-4	TRBJ2-1	CASSFTGSYNEQFF
TRBV12-3/TRBV12-4	TRBJ1-5	CASTQTDIRNQPQHF
TRBV5-1	TRBJ1-1	CASSAGGYTEAFF
TRBV15	TRBJ2-1	CAPGLSRGEQFF
TRBV15	TRBJ2-2	CATSRDRVITGELFF
TRBV7-9	TRBJ2-3	CASSPGTGETDTQYF
TRBV19	TRBJ2-4	CASSIGGTGNIQYF